These T cell receptor beta chains were read from a single sample in a study of CD8 T cells in Susac syndrome. TCRdb re-called the immunoSEQ multiplex PCR reads through MiXCR, storing one row per CDR3 protein. The data show 150,000 to 190,000 distinct CDR3 sequences, over 85% seen once. Sequenced: CD8+ T cells from PBMCs. These receptors all come from a human donor with multiple sclerosis. Both conserved end residues are part of each CDR3. D genes are given only for firm matches. Expanded clones are given a class, and other clones once, few, many or no size at all.

j_call: TRBJ2-3
d_call: TRBD2
v_call: TRBV9
clone_size: .
cdr3_nt: TGTGCCAGCAGCGTACCGGGGGGGCCCGCAGATACGCAGTATTTT
cdr3_aa: CASSVPGGPADTQYF

j_call: TRBJ2-2
d_call: TRBD1
v_call: TRBV9
clone_size: .
cdr3_nt: TGTGCCAGCAGCGGACAGGGGACCGACACCGGGGAGCTGTTTTTT
cdr3_aa: CASSGQGTDTGELFF

j_call: TRBJ2-4
d_call: .
v_call: TRBV7-9
clone_size: .
cdr3_nt: TGTGCCAGCAGCTCACAGGAAAACATTCAGTACTTC
cdr3_aa: CASSSQENIQYF

j_call: TRBJ2-7
d_call: .
v_call: TRBV27
clone_size: .
cdr3_nt: TGTGCCAGCAGTTTAATAGGTCGGGCGCAGTACTTC
cdr3_aa: CASSLIGRAQYF

j_call: TRBJ2-7
d_call: .
v_call: TRBV7-2
clone_size: .
cdr3_nt: TGTGCCAGCAGCCCGTACCGAGCCCTCTACGAGCAGTACTTC
cdr3_aa: CASSPYRALYEQYF

j_call: TRBJ2-5
d_call: .
v_call: TRBV6-5
clone_size: .
cdr3_nt: TGTGCCAGCAGATTGGGGATCCAAGAGACCCAGTACTTC
cdr3_aa: CASRLGIQETQYF

j_call: TRBJ2-1
d_call: TRBD2
v_call: TRBV7-8
clone_size: .
cdr3_nt: TGTGCCAGCAGCTTAGGGCTAAGCGGGGCTAATGAGCAGTTCTTC
cdr3_aa: CASSLGLSGANEQFF

j_call: TRBJ2-5
d_call: .
v_call: TRBV27
clone_size: .
cdr3_nt: TGTGCCAGCAGTTCCCCTCGAGAGACCCAGTACTTC
cdr3_aa: CASSSPRETQYF

j_call: TRBJ1-1
d_call: .
v_call: TRBV7-9
clone_size: .
cdr3_nt: TGTGCCAGCAGCTTAGCCAGCTTGGGTCCTGAAGCTTTCTTT
cdr3_aa: CASSLASLGPEAFF

j_call: TRBJ2-5
d_call: .
v_call: TRBV6-1
clone_size: .
cdr3_nt: TGTGCCAGCAGTACCGACCGGGAGACCCAGTACTTC
cdr3_aa: CASSTDRETQYF

j_call: TRBJ1-1
d_call: .
v_call: TRBV2
clone_size: once
cdr3_nt: TGTGCCATCAAGGGGGGCGTCACTGAAGCTTTCTTT
cdr3_aa: CAIKGGVTEAFF

j_call: TRBJ2-5
d_call: .
v_call: TRBV11-2
clone_size: .
cdr3_nt: TGTGCCAGCAGCTATGAGACCCAGTACTTC
cdr3_aa: CASSYETQYF

j_call: TRBJ1-2
d_call: TRBD1
v_call: TRBV27
clone_size: .
cdr3_nt: TGTGCCAGCGGAGTTCAGGGGGCGCATCATGGCTACACCTTC
cdr3_aa: CASGVQGAHHGYTF

j_call: TRBJ2-7
d_call: .
v_call: TRBV7-9
clone_size: .
cdr3_nt: TGTGCCAGCAGCTCCCGGGACAAGGCTTACGAGCAGTACTTC
cdr3_aa: CASSSRDKAYEQYF

j_call: TRBJ2-1
d_call: .
v_call: TRBV20-1
clone_size: .
cdr3_nt: TGCAGTGCTTCGATACTAGCTCCAGTTGAGCAGTTCTTC
cdr3_aa: CSASILAPVEQFF

j_call: TRBJ1-5
d_call: .
v_call: TRBV20-1
clone_size: once
cdr3_nt: TGCAGTGCTAGAGATCCGGCTAGCAATCAGCCCCAGCATTTT
cdr3_aa: CSARDPASNQPQHF

j_call: TRBJ2-3
d_call: .
v_call: TRBV5-6
clone_size: .
cdr3_nt: TGTGCCAGCAGCTTGGGTACAGGGAGCGCGCAGTATTTT
cdr3_aa: CASSLGTGSAQYF

j_call: TRBJ2-1
d_call: TRBD2
v_call: TRBV29-1
clone_size: .
cdr3_nt: TGCAGCGTTGAAGGACTAGCGGGTCAAAGCTCCTACAATGAGCAGTTCTTC
cdr3_aa: CSVEGLAGQSSYNEQFF

j_call: TRBJ1-2
d_call: .
v_call: TRBV18
clone_size: once
cdr3_nt: TGTGCCAGCTCACCACCCCTGTATTCGGGGGATGGCTACACCTTC
cdr3_aa: CASSPPLYSGDGYTF

j_call: TRBJ2-1
d_call: .
v_call: TRBV30
clone_size: .
cdr3_nt: TGTGCCTGGTCCTCATTGGAGCAGTTCTTC
cdr3_aa: CAWSSLEQFF

j_call: TRBJ2-7
d_call: TRBD1
v_call: TRBV14
clone_size: .
cdr3_nt: TGTGCCAGCAGCCAAGCACAGGGGGCCGCGAGCTACTTC
cdr3_aa: CASSQAQGAASYF

j_call: TRBJ1-5
d_call: TRBD1
v_call: TRBV19
clone_size: .
cdr3_nt: TGTGCCAGTAGTAAGGGGACAGGTTTTTGGCCCCAGCATTTT
cdr3_aa: CASSKGTGFWPQHF

j_call: TRBJ1-5
d_call: .
v_call: TRBV6-6
clone_size: .
cdr3_nt: TGTGCCAGCAGTCGTGGTCGGGGCAATCAGCCCCAGCATTTT
cdr3_aa: CASSRGRGNQPQHF

j_call: TRBJ2-1
d_call: .
v_call: TRBV9
clone_size: .
cdr3_nt: TGTGCCAGCAGCCCACCGCGGGACAATGAGCAGTTCTTC
cdr3_aa: CASSPPRDNEQFF

j_call: TRBJ2-5
d_call: .
v_call: TRBV6-2/TRBV6-3
clone_size: .
cdr3_nt: TGTGCCAGCAGTTACTCGGGGGCCCAAGAGACCCAGTACTTC
cdr3_aa: CASSYSGAQETQYF